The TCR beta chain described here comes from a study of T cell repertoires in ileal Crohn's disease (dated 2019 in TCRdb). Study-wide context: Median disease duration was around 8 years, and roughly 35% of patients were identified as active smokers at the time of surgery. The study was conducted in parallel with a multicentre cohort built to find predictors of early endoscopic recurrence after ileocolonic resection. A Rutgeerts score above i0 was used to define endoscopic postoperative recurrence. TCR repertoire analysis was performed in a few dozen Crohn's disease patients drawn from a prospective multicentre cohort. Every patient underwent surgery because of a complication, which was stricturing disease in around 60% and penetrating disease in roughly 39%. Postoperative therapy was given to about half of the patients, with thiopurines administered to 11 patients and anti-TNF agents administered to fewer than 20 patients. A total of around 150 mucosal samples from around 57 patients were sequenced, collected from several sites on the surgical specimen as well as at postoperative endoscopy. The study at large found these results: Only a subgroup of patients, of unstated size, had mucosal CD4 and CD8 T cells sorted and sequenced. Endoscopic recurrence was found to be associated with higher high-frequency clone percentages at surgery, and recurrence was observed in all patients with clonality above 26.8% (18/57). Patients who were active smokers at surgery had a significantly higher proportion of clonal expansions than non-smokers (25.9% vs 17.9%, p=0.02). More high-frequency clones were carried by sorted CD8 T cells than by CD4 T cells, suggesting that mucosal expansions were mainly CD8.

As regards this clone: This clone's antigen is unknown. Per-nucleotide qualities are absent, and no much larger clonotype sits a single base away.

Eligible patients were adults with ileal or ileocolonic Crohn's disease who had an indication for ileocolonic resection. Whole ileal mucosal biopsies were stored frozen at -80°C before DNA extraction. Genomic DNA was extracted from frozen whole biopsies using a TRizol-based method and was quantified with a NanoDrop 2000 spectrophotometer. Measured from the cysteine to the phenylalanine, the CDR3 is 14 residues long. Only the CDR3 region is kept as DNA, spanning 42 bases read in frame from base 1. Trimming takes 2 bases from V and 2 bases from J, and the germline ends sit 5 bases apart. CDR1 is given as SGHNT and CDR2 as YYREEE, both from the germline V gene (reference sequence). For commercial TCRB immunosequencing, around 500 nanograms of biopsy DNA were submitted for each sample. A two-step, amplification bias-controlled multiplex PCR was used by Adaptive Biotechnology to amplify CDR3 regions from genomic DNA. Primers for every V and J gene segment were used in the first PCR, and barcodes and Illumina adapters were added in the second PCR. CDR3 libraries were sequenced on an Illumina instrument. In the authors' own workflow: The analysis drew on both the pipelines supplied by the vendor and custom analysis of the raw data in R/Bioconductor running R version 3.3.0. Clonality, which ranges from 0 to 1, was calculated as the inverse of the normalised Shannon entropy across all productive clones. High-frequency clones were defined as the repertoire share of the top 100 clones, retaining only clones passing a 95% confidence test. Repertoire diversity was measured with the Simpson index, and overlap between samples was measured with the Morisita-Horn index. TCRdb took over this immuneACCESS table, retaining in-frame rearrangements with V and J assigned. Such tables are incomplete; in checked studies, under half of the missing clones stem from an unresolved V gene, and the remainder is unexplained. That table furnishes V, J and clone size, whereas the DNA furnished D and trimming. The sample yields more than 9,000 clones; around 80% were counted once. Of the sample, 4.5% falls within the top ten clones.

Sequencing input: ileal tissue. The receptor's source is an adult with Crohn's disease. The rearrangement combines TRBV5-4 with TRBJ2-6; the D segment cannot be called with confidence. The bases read TGTGCCAGCAGCTTCCAAACTGGGGCCAACGTCCTGACTTTC. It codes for CASSFQTGANVLTF.